Listed here are 17 T cell receptor beta chains from one sample, sequenced in a study of human T cells and chemical hapten exposure. Sample time point: pre-sensitization, week 0. Treatment indicated: therapeutic diphenylcyclopropenone sensitization with weekly scalp DPC. One entry per CDR3 protein results from TCRdb running MiXCR on the RACE reads. In the table there are under 110,000 distinct CDR3 sequences, around 12% of which are singletons. The sample in question was whole blood, obtained in connection with sensitization to the hapten diphenylcyclopropenone (DPC). The receptors shown here come from a woman aged 50 to 60 with alopecia areata. Some clones in this sample may be carry-over from other donors' samples.

The chain uses TRBV2 and TRBJ2-2; D may be TRBD2 (5 bases). The CDR3 length is 15 residues. Between the trimmed V and J ends, which lost 7 bases and 5 bases, there was a span of 17 bases. Per germline, CDR1 SNHLY and CDR2 FYNNEI. DNA for the CDR3: TGTGCCAGCATTCGGGAACGCCCCGGTACCGGGGAGCTGTTTTTT. As protein: CASIRERPGTGELFF.

This clonotype occurred a few times. The rearrangement links TRBV7-6 to TRBJ2-3; D gene ambiguous. Trimming left V 5 bases short and J 1 base short, with 16 bases between. The CDR3 contains 16 residues. Germline CDR1 and CDR2: SGHVS and FNYEAQ. The CDR3 is CASSPTPSGRTDTQYF. CDR3 in DNA: TGTGCCAGCAGCCCCACGCCGTCGGGCCGCACAGATACGCAGTATTTT.

This clonotype has just a few counts. The V and J genes are TRBV6-5 and TRBJ1-2, with 7 positions matching TRBD1. Germline V gene lookup returns CDR1 MNHEY and CDR2 SVGAGI. The J segment lost 4 bases and the V segment lost 5 bases, leaving 4 bases of the junction unmatched. The CDR3 covers 13 residues. The CDR3 loop is CASSGDRAYGYTF. Here the CDR3 DNA reads TGTGCCAGCAGTGGCGACAGGGCCTATGGCTACACCTTC.

V usage is TRBV28 and J usage is TRBJ2-2; D ambiguous. V shed 2 bases and J shed 7 bases, with 5 bases lying between them. The CDR3 loop spans 12 amino acids. Germline V CDR1 and CDR2: MDHEN, SYDVKM. DNA for the CDR3: TGTGCCAGCAGTTTAAAGCGCGGGGAGCTGTTTTTT. Protein sequence: CASSLKRGELFF.

In this sample, this clonotype turned up a few times. V is TRBV6-5 and J is TRBJ2-3; D tentatively fits TRBD1 or TRBD2 (5 bases each). The germline V gene has CDR1 MNHEY and CDR2 SVGAGI. V lost 2 bases to trimming and J lost 0 bases, with 12 bases between them. The CDR3 loop spans 16 amino acids. The CDR3 reads CASSYRQGVSTDTQYF. In nucleotides, the CDR3 is TGTGCCAGCAGTTACAGGCAGGGAGTAAGCACAGATACGCAGTATTTT.

The J gene is TRBJ2-2, the V gene TRBV6-5; no reliable D call. CDR1 is MNHEY, CDR2 SVGAGI, per germline. V was cut by 6 bases and J by 1 base, with 9 bases left in between. CDR3 length: 14 residues. CDR3: CASRYRQNTGELFF. In DNA, the CDR3 is TGTGCCAGCAGGTACCGACAGAACACCGGGGAGCTGTTTTTT.

In regard to this clonotype: A much larger clone differs by one base, so this may be a read error. The rearrangement joins TRBV4-2 to TRBJ2-5; D might be TRBD1 (5 bases). CDR3 length: 13 amino acids. Germline lookup yields CDR1 LGHNA and CDR2 YNFKEQ. The CDR3 region has the DNA TGTGCCAGCAGCCAAGACAGGGAAGAGACCCGGTACTTC. Protein sequence: CASSQDREETRYF.

The chain uses TRBV11-2 and TRBJ1-3; a possible D gene is TRBD1 (5 bases). V lost 4 bases to trimming and J lost 0 bases, with 10 bases between them. Per germline, CDR1 SGHAT and CDR2 FQNNGV. CDR3 length equals 15 residues. CDR3 DNA sequence: TGTGCCAGCAGCTCTCAGGGATACTCTGGAAACACCATATATTTT. It encodes CASSSQGYSGNTIYF.

This clonotype was observed at least ten times. The V call is TRBV29-1, the J call TRBJ2-5; D may match TRBD1 or TRBD2 (5 bases each). The germline V gene has CDR1 SQVTM and CDR2 ANQGSEA. V lost 4 bases, J lost 0 bases, and 6 bases lay in between. The CDR3 runs 12 residues. CDR3 coding DNA: TGCAGCGTTGGGGGGAACCAAGAGACCCAGTACTTC. This translates into CSVGGNQETQYF.

The chain has TRBV6-2 or TRBV6-3 and TRBJ2-7, with TRBD1 matching over 7 bases. The germline V gene encodes CDR1 MNHEY and CDR2 SVGEGT. The CDR3 is 17 amino acids. Unmatched junction bases numbered 12, after V lost 2 bases and J lost 2 bases. The CDR3, as DNA: TGTGCCAGCAGTTACATTTGGGACAGCGCGCGGACCTACGAGCAGTACTTC. Encoded protein: CASSYIWDSARTYEQYF.

This clonotype was observed many times. V usage is TRBV6-6 and J usage is TRBJ1-2; weak D call: TRBD1 (5 bases). With 4 bases removed from V and 4 bases from J, the gap between germline ends came to 13 bases. This CDR3 is built from 14 residues. Per the germline V gene, CDR1 is MNHNY and CDR2 is SVGAGI (reference sequence). Here the CDR3 DNA reads TGTGCCAGCAGTTTGACGGGACGGACCTATGGCTACACCTTC. Translated, it gives CASSLTGRTYGYTF.

This chain connects TRBV2 to TRBJ2-2; 10 bases line up with TRBD2. Trimming removed 6 bases from V and 4 bases from J; junction bases left unmatched: 14. Germline values: CDR1 SNHLY, CDR2 FYNNEI. The CDR3 extends over 18 amino acids. CDR3 DNA sequence: TGTGCCAGCAGCCCCGGTGGACTAGCGGTCCGAGGCACCGGGGAGCTGTTTTTT. This gives the protein CASSPGGLAVRGTGELFF.

This clonotype was seen many times. In nucleotides, the CDR3 is TGTGCCAGCAGCCAAGAAGGGGCAGCCCCTTACACTGAAGCTTTCTTT. Amino acid sequence: CASSQEGAAPYTEAFF. The chain recombines TRBV3-1 with TRBJ1-1; D may be TRBD1 (5 bases). Trimming removed 0 bases from V and 3 bases from J, with 14 bases in between. From germline, CDR1 is LGHDT and CDR2 YNNKEL (reference sequence). This CDR3 contains 16 residues.

This clonotype was counted only a few times. The chain has TRBV28 and TRBJ1-5; 9 bases line up with TRBD1. The CDR3 extends over 14 amino acids. Germline trimming cut 4 bases from V and 6 bases from J; bases unmatched to any gene: 4. Germline values: CDR1 MDHEN, CDR2 SYDVKM. The CDR3 coding sequence is TGTGCCAGCAGTTGGGACAGGGAAGTTCAGCCCCAGCATTTT. It codes for CASSWDREVQPQHF.

Many counts were recorded for this clonotype. The chain uses TRBV20-1 and TRBJ2-5, with 7 bases lining up with TRBD2. With V trimmed by 0 bases and J by 6 bases, 13 bases remained unmatched. The CDR3 is 16 amino acids. CDR1 is DFQATT, CDR2 SNEGSKA, per germline (reference sequence). In DNA, the CDR3 is TGCAGTGCTAGAGATATCGCTGGCGGGAGTATGCAGACCCAGTACTTC. Its protein is CSARDIAGGSMQTQYF.

As regards this clonotype: At one end the junction does not follow the germline gene, possibly because of a read error. The chain combines TRBV2 with TRBJ2-7; D is uncertain. The length of the CDR3 is 8 residues. From germline, CDR1 is SNHLY and CDR2 FYNNEI. DNA of the CDR3: TGTGCCAGCAGTACGGAGCTCTTC. Translating it yields CASSTELF.

This clonotype was picked up a small number of times. The V and J genes are TRBV20-1 and TRBJ1-1; D may be TRBD1 (5 bases). Trimming stripped 6 bases from V and 5 bases from J, with 16 bases between. This CDR3 region has 13 residues. Germline CDR1 and CDR2: DFQATT and SNEGSKA (reference sequence). CDR3 nucleotide sequence: TGCAGTGCAAGAAAGGGGTTGGGGACTGAAGCTTTCTTT. The encoded protein is CSARKGLGTEAFF.